Below, 27 T cell receptor beta chains from the same sample are listed, as sequenced in a study of identifying expanded T cells in peripheral blood. TCRdb's copy holds only in-frame clones and misses some; the assay was immunoSEQ multiplex PCR. The sample yields 90,000 to 120,000 clones, roughly 91% seen once. Input material: blood. The receptors here all came from a person aged 18 to 75 in good health.

With regard to this clone: Other DNA sequences within the sample encode an identical CDR3. This sequence joins TRBV5-6 and TRBJ2-2; a weak D match, TRBD2 (5 bases). This CDR3 region has 14 residues. Germline loops: CDR1 SGHDT, CDR2 YYEEEE. The V end was cut by 3 bases, the J end by 5 bases, with 11 bases between. The CDR3 sequence: CASSYGVGTGELFF. The CDR3 coding sequence is TGTGCCAGCAGCTACGGGGTTGGTACCGGGGAGCTGTTTTTT.

The chain uses TRBV5-4 and TRBJ2-2, with D hard to call. CDR1 is SGHNT, CDR2 YYREEE, per germline (reference sequence). This CDR3 is 14 amino acids long. Trimming removed 3 bases from V and 1 base from J, with 7 bases in between. The CDR3 DNA follows: TGTGCCAGCAGCTCAACTGAGAACACCGGGGAGCTGTTTTTT. This sequence encodes CASSSTENTGELFF.

This chain links TRBV4-3 with TRBJ2-7; D is unresolved. The germline V gene has CDR1 LGHNA and CDR2 YSLEER. The CDR3 has 15 residues. V was cut by 2 bases and J by 0 bases, with 11 bases left in between. The CDR3 loop reads CASSQQAGLSYEQYF. CDR3 bases: TGCGCCAGCAGCCAACAGGCAGGTCTCTCCTACGAGCAGTACTTC.

The chain recombines TRBV5-6 with TRBJ1-2, with D hard to call. Trimming shortened V by 1 base and J by 8 bases, and 9 bases separated the two germline ends. The CDR3 contains 12 residues. Germline lookup yields CDR1 SGHDT and CDR2 YYEEEE. The CDR3 bases are TGTGCCAGCAGCTTGATAGGGAACGGCTACACCTTC. The encoded protein is CASSLIGNGYTF.

The chain couples TRBV6-1 to TRBJ2-5, with D unresolved. The germline V gene has CDR1 MNHNS and CDR2 SASEGT. The CDR3 runs 15 residues. V lost 8 bases to trimming and J lost 1 base, with 17 bases between them. CDR3 in DNA: TGTGCCAGCTCCCGCATACACGACACCCAAGAGACCCAGTACTTC. Residues: CASSRIHDTQETQYF.

V gene TRBV11-3 combines with J gene TRBJ2-7; no definite D call. Germline assignment: CDR1 SGHNT and CDR2 YENEEA. This CDR3 has 13 residues. Trimming pared 0 bases from V and 3 bases from J, leaving 6 bases between. Here the CDR3 DNA reads TGTGCCAGCAGCTTAGACCCTTACTACGAGCAGTACTTC. It is translated as CASSLDPYYEQYF.

The chain joins TRBV13 to TRBJ2-3; the D call may be TRBD1 or TRBD2 (5 bases each). The CDR3 extends over 13 amino acids. Trimming removed 5 bases at V and 5 bases at J, with 11 bases between. Germline values: CDR1 PRHDT, CDR2 FYEKMQ (reference sequence). CDR3 DNA: TGTGCCAGCAGCAGGGTGGGGGAAGATACGCAGTATTTT. This codes for CASSRVGEDTQYF. The whole variable domain, filled in from reference TRBV13 and TRBJ2-3, reads AAGVIQSPRHLIKEKRETATLKCYPIPRHDTVYWYQQGPGQDPQFLISFYEKMQSDKGSIPDRFSAQQFSDYHSELNMSSLELGDSALYFCASSRVGEDTQYFGPGTRLTVL.

The gene calls are TRBV21-1 and TRBJ1-2. TRBV21-1 is shown as a pseudogene. The CDR3 extends over 12 amino acids. The CDR3 is CASSTLNYGYTF. CDR3 coding DNA: TGTGCCAGCAGCACGCTGAACTATGGCTACACCTTC.

V usage is TRBV5-6 and J usage is TRBJ1-2, with D maybe TRBD1 (6 bases). The CDR3 runs to 13 residues. Trimming removed 5 bases from V and 7 bases from J, with 15 bases in between. Germline V gives CDR1 SGHDT, CDR2 YYEEEE. The CDR3 DNA reads TGTGCCAGCAGACAACAGGGCCGAGTTGGCTACACCTTC. Its protein product is CASRQQGRVGYTF.

The chain couples TRBV6-6 to TRBJ1-3; D gene ambiguous. V was clipped by 0 bases and J by 2 bases, with 5 bases between them. CDR1 is MNHNY, CDR2 SVGAGI, per germline (reference sequence). The CDR3 totals 14 residues. The CDR3 here is CASSYSSAGNTIYF. In DNA, the CDR3 is TGTGCCAGCAGTTACTCTTCTGCTGGAAACACCATATATTTT.

The V and J genes are TRBV15 and TRBJ2-3, with a tentative D call TRBD2 (5 bases). CDR3 length: 11 residues. V was shortened by 3 bases and J by 9 bases, with 7 bases between the two germline ends. The germline CDR1 and CDR2 sequences are LNHNV and YYDKDF (reference sequence). Here the CDR3 DNA reads TGTGCCACCAGCAGTCCGGGGACGCAGTATTTT. Its translation is CATSSPGTQYF.

This rearrangement joins TRBV7-2 to TRBJ1-6, with D possibly being TRBD1 (5 bases). In germline, CDR1 is SGHTA, CDR2 FQGNSA. Trimming shortened V by 1 base and J by 10 bases, and 8 bases separated the two germline ends. This CDR3 contains 13 residues. The CDR3 loop reads CASSLVEGSPLHF. The CDR3 DNA follows: TGTGCCAGCAGCTTAGTAGAGGGGTCACCCCTCCACTTT.

The J gene is TRBJ1-6, the V gene TRBV4-2; D is unresolved. The CDR3 covers 15 residues. Looked up from germline, CDR1 is LGHNA and CDR2 is YNFKEQ. Trimming removed 0 bases from V and 9 bases from J, with 12 bases in between. CDR3 in amino acids: CASSQDRPGRSPLHF. The CDR3 DNA sequence: TGTGCCAGCAGCCAAGATCGCCCCGGGCGTTCACCCCTCCACTTT.

V usage is TRBV28 and J usage is TRBJ2-1; the match to TRBD2 covers 7 bases. Germline V CDR1 and CDR2: MDHEN, SYDVKM. With 6 bases clipped from V and 6 bases from J, the junction kept 2 bases outside the gene matches. This CDR3 has 12 residues. The CDR3 is CASRGRGNEQFF. The CDR3 DNA is TGTGCCAGCAGAGGGAGGGGCAATGAGCAGTTCTTC.

The chain uses TRBV27 and TRBJ1-4, with D uncertain. The germline V and J ends were trimmed by 2 bases and 8 bases, with 12 bases remaining between them. The CDR3 length is 14 residues. The germline V gene encodes CDR1 MNHEY and CDR2 SMNVEV (reference sequence). CDR3 sequence reads: CASSLTEAGEKLFF. Here the CDR3 DNA reads TGTGCCAGCAGTTTAACGGAGGCTGGCGAAAAACTGTTTTTT.

CDR3 coding DNA: TGTGCCAGCAGTCAGCCCATCTCGGGAGAGCAGTACTTC. This codes for CASSQPISGEQYF. V is TRBV6-5 and J is TRBJ2-7; D might be TRBD2 (5 bases). The CDR3 contains 13 residues. The germline V and J ends were trimmed by 5 bases and 7 bases, with 15 bases remaining between them. CDR1 and CDR2 from the germline V gene are MNHEY and SVGAGI.

This clone showed up just once. This CDR3 is CASSPIKSSYEQYF. The CDR3 coding sequence is TGTGCCAGTAGCCCTATCAAGTCCTCCTACGAGCAGTACTTC. The chain combines TRBV19 with TRBJ2-7; no reliable D call. Between the trimmed V and J ends, which lost 6 bases and 0 bases, there was a span of 12 bases. CDR1 is LNHDA and CDR2 is SQIVND in the germline V gene (reference sequence). The CDR3 has 14 residues.

The CDR3 loop reads CASSNAGGFYGYTF. For the CDR3, the DNA is TGTGCCAGCAGCAACGCAGGGGGATTCTATGGCTACACCTTC. V is TRBV7-2 and J is TRBJ1-2, with TRBD1 matching 7 bases. V shed 5 bases and J 4 bases; nucleotides not matched to a gene: 7. The V gene's germline CDR1 is SGHTA and CDR2 FQGNSA. The CDR3 contains 14 residues.

The chain links TRBV6-1 to TRBJ1-4, with a possible D match to TRBD1 (6 bases). The CDR3 extends over 15 amino acids. Germline CDR1 and CDR2: MNHNS and SASEGT. V lost 3 bases to trimming and J lost 8 bases, with 16 bases between them. The CDR3 loop reads CASSDLHRVGEKLFF. The CDR3 DNA reads TGTGCCAGCAGTGATCTTCACAGGGTGGGGGAAAAACTGTTTTTT.

The rearrangement uses TRBV7-9 and TRBJ2-2; D might be TRBD1 (6 bases). Germline-derived CDR1 and CDR2 are SEHNR and FQNEAQ (reference sequence). This CDR3 region has 13 residues. Trimming took off 5 bases at V and 9 bases at J, with 13 bases between the two ends. The CDR3 spells CASSQKDSRELFF. CDR3 DNA sequence: TGTGCCAGCAGCCAAAAGGACAGCCGGGAGCTGTTTTTT.

CDR3 amino acids: CATSREDRDSYNEQFF. Written as DNA, the CDR3 is TGTGCCACCAGCAGAGAGGACCGAGACTCCTACAATGAGCAGTTCTTC. The rearrangement links TRBV15 to TRBJ2-1; D is unclear. Germline values: CDR1 LNHNV, CDR2 YYDKDF (reference sequence). This CDR3 is 16 amino acids long. Trimming removed 0 bases from V and 0 bases from J, with 9 bases in between.

Turning to this clone: A far more abundant clone sits one base away, making this likely a read error. The rearrangement uses TRBV5-6 and TRBJ2-7; 7 nucleotides agree with TRBD2. After removal of 2 bases from V and 0 bases from J, the junction contained 8 bases not matched to a gene. Germline-derived CDR1 and CDR2 are SGHDT and YYEEEE. CDR3 size: 16 residues. Here the CDR3 reads CASSFTRRGDSYEQYF. CDR3 nucleotide sequence: TGTGCCAGCAGCTTTACCCGCCGGGGGGACTCCTACGAGCAGTACTTC. Supplemented by reference TRBV5-6 and TRBJ2-7, the full variable domain reads DAGVTQSPTHLIKTRGQQVTLRCSPKSGHDTVSWYQQALGQGPQFIFQYYEEEERQRGNFPDRFSGHQFPNYSSELNVNALLLGDSALYLCASSFTRRGDSYEQYFGPGTRLTVT.

The V gene is TRBV5-8, the J gene TRBJ1-5, with 9 bases aligning to TRBD1. The CDR3 loop spans 13 amino acids. Germline V gene sequence: CDR1 SGHTS, CDR2 YDEGEE. The V gene end was trimmed by 4 bases and the J gene end by 4 bases; junction bases not matched to a gene: 0. CDR3 nucleotides: TGTGCCAGCAGCGGGACAGGGAATCAGCCCCAGCATTTT. It encodes CASSGTGNQPQHF. The full variable domain, its missing parts supplied by reference TRBV5-8 and TRBJ1-5, is EAGVTQSPTHLIKTRGQQATLRCSPISGHTSVYWYQQALGLGLQFLLWYDEGEERNRGNFPPRFSGRQFPNYSSELNVNALELEDSALYLCASSGTGNQPQHFGDGTRLSIL.

Here the CDR3 DNA reads TGTGCCAGCAGCGTAGTCTCAGGCGCCCACTATAATTCACCCCTCCACTTT. Protein product: CASSVVSGAHYNSPLHF. The chain recombines TRBV9 with TRBJ1-6; unclear D gene. V was trimmed by 0 bases and J by 3 bases, leaving 13 bases between them. The CDR3 has 17 residues. Germline CDR1 is SGDLS and CDR2 is YYNGEE.

This chain connects TRBV5-4 to TRBJ2-2; D gene unclear. The germline CDR1 and CDR2 sequences are SGHNT and YYREEE (reference sequence). The V gene lost 1 base and the J gene lost 2 bases, with 9 bases spanning the gap. The CDR3 contains 15 residues. The CDR3 region is CASSLKQTNTGELFF. The CDR3 nucleotides read TGTGCCAGCAGCTTGAAACAGACTAACACCGGGGAGCTGTTTTTT.

The CDR3 DNA sequence: TGCGCCAGCAGCACCCGGACAGGGCCTTCCTACGAGCAGTACTTC. Encoded protein: CASSTRTGPSYEQYF. The chain is built from TRBV5-1 and TRBJ2-7, with 8 bases that match TRBD1. This CDR3 has 15 residues. Unmatched junction bases numbered 7, after V lost 4 bases and J lost 1 base. CDR1 is SGHRS and CDR2 is YFSETQ in the germline V gene.

The V call is TRBV4-2, the J call TRBJ1-3; D is unclear. Germline lookup yields CDR1 LGHNA and CDR2 YNFKEQ. V was trimmed by 0 bases and J by 3 bases, leaving 15 bases between them. CDR3 length: 17 residues. As DNA, the CDR3 is TGTGCCAGCAGCCAAGAACGGGTAGGGTCCTTTGGAAACACCATATATTTT. This sequence encodes CASSQERVGSFGNTIYF.